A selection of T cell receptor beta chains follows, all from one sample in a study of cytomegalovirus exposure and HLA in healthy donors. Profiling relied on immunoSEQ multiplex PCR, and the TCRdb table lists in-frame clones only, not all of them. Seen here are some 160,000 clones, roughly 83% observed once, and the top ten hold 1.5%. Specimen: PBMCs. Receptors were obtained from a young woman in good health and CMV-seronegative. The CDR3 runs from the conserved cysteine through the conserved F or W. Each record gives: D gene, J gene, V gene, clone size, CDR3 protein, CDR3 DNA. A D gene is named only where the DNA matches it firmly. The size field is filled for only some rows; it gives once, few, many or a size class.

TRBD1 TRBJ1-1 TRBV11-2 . CASSLGTGAFF TGTGCCAGCAGCTTAGGGACAGGAGCTTTCTTT
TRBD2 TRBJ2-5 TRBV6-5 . CASSYGGGGPGETQYF TGTGCCAGCAGTTACGGGGGCGGGGGGCCGGGAGAGACCCAGTACTTC
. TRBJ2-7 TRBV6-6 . CASSHGGTDLYEQYF TGTGCCAGCAGTCACGGCGGGACAGATCTCTACGAGCAGTACTTC
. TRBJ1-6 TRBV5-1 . CASSKDGPGRSPLHF TGCGCCAGCAGCAAAGACGGACCGGGAAGATCACCCCTCCACTTT
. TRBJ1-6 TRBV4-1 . CASSQVGPTRGSPLHF TGCGCCAGCAGCCAAGTTGGGCCTACAAGGGGTTCACCCCTCCACTTT
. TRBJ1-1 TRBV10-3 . CAISLTDSNTEAFF TGTGCCATCAGTTTAACCGACTCGAACACTGAAGCTTTCTTT
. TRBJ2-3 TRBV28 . CASSLIRGSPEEQYF TGTGCCAGCAGTTTAATCAGGGGTTCCCCAGAAGAGCAGTATTTT
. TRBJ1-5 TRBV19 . CASRAGGGGNQPQHF TGTGCCAGTAGGGCCGGGGGGGGCGGCAATCAGCCCCAGCATTTT
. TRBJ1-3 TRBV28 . CASSYDRTDTIYF TGTGCCAGCAGTTATGACAGAACCGACACCATATATTTT
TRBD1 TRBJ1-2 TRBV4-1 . CASSPGQSLGYGYTF TGCGCCAGCAGCCCGGGACAGTCCTTAGGCTATGGCTACACCTTC
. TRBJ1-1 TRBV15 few CATSREAGINTEAFF TGTGCCACCAGCAGAGAGGCAGGGATCAACACTGAAGCTTTCTTT
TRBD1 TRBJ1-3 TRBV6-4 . CASSDPRGLSNGNTIYF TGTGCCAGCAGTGATCCCAGGGGGCTGTCGAATGGAAACACCATATATTTT
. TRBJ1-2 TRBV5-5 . CASSLGIYSYGYTF TGTGCCAGCAGCTTGGGAATTTACAGCTATGGCTACACCTTC
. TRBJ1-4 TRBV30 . CAWSVPGVGEKLFF TGTGCCTGGAGTGTACCGGGGGTGGGTGAAAAACTGTTTTTT
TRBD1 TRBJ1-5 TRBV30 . CAWSRGQGFGQPQHF TGTGCCTGGTCCCGGGGACAGGGATTCGGCCAGCCCCAGCATTTT
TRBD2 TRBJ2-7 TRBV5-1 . CASSLGGTSEEQYF TGCGCCAGCAGCTTGGGAGGGACTAGCGAAGAGCAGTACTTC
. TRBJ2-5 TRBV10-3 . CAIRIKETQYF TGTGCCATCAGAATTAAAGAGACCCAGTACTTC
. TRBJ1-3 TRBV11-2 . CASSLRKLSGNTIYF TGTGCCAGCAGCTTAAGAAAGCTCTCTGGAAACACCATATATTTT
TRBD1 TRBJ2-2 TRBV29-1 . CSAYGDRAGELFF TGCAGCGCCTACGGGGACAGGGCCGGGGAGCTGTTTTTT
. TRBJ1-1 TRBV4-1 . CASSRRTGPMNTEAFF TGCGCCAGCAGCCGCAGAACAGGCCCTATGAACACTGAAGCTTTCTTT
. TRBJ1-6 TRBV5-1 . CASSLGSGSRSRSLHF TGCGCCAGCAGCTTGGGCTCGGGGTCGCGCAGCAGATCCCTCCACTTT
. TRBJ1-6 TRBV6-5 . CASSYSTRPESPLHF TGTGCCAGCAGTTACTCGACCAGGCCCGAGTCACCCCTCCACTTT
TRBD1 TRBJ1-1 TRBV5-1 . CASSLGFETGVRETEAFF TGCGCCAGCAGCTTGGGGTTCGAGACAGGGGTGAGGGAGACTGAAGCTTTCTTT
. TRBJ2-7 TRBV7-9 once CASSLDKSSYEQYF TGTGCCAGCAGCTTAGACAAAAGCTCCTACGAGCAGTACTTC
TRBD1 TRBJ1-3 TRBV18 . CASSPPGQVTSGNTIYF TGTGCCAGCTCACCACCGGGACAGGTAACCTCTGGAAACACCATATATTTT
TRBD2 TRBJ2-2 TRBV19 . CASTPTSGGPYTGELFF TGTGCCAGTACCCCGACTAGCGGGGGGCCTTATACCGGGGAGCTGTTTTTT
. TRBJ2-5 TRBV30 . CAWRAAQETQYF TGTGCCTGGCGAGCTGCTCAAGAGACCCAGTACTTC
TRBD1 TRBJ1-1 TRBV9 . CASSDRQGAGTEAFF TGTGCCAGCAGCGACCGACAGGGGGCAGGCACTGAAGCTTTCTTT
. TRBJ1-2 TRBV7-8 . CASSLVQGPYGYTF TGTGCCAGCAGCTTAGTCCAGGGGCCCTATGGCTACACCTTC
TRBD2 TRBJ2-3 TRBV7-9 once CASSKTPLAGPDTQYF TGTGCCAGCAGCAAGACCCCGCTAGCGGGGCCCGATACGCAGTATTTT
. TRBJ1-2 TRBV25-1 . CASSSRYSDGYTF TGTGCCAGCAGTTCTCGGTATTCTGATGGCTACACCTTC
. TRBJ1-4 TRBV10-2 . CASSEGYSGTGAEKLFF TGCGCCAGCAGTGAGGGCTACTCCGGGACTGGGGCTGAAAAACTGTTTTTT
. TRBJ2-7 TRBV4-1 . CASSQVAGSYEQYF TGCGCCAGCAGCCAAGTGGCGGGGTCCTACGAGCAGTACTTC
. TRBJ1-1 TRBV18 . CASSPSLNTEAFF TGTGCCAGCTCACCCTCCTTGAACACTGAAGCTTTCTTT
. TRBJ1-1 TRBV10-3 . CAISDGHNTEAFF TGTGCCATCAGTGATGGACATAATACTGAAGCTTTCTTT
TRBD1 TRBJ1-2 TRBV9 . CASSLRGGESDFYGYTF TGTGCCAGCAGCTTACGAGGGGGCGAATCAGACTTCTATGGCTACACCTTC
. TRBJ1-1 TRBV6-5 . CASSYSRRGNTEAFF TGTGCCAGCAGTTACTCGCGACGGGGAAACACTGAAGCTTTCTTT
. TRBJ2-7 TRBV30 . CAWSRPGSRGEQYF TGTGCCTGGAGTAGGCCGGGGTCTAGAGGAGAGCAGTACTTC
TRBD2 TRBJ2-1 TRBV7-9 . CASSIGTSGFDEQFF TGTGCCAGCAGCATCGGGACTAGCGGGTTCGATGAGCAGTTCTTC
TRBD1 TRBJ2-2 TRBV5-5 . CASSSPGQGSGELFF TGTGCCAGCAGTTCGCCGGGACAGGGGTCCGGGGAGCTGTTTTTT
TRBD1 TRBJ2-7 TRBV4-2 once CASSQDHRGHRSYEQYF TGTGCCAGCAGCCAAGATCACAGGGGGCATCGGTCCTACGAGCAGTACTTC
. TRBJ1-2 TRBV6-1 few CAVERGPDGYTF TGTGCCGTCGAGCGGGGGCCTGATGGCTACACCTTC
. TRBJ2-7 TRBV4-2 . CASSSGDPGIYEQHF TGTGCCAGCAGTTCAGGAGATCCAGGGATCTACGAGCAGCACTTC
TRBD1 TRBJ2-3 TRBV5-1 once CASSLGRGQVTDTQYF TGCGCCAGCAGCTTGGGAAGGGGACAGGTCACAGATACGCAGTATTTT